One sample yielded the 6 T cell receptor beta chains listed below, sequenced in a study of molecular identifiers for immune sequencing clone quantification. TCRdb analysed the PCR reads with MiXCR anew, one entry per CDR3 protein. This table holds 250,000 to 350,000 distinct CDR3 sequences, about 20% found once. Material: naive CD8+ T cells from blood, with Jurkat cell RNA spiked in. Subset reported: FACS-sorted CD8+CD4-CCR7+CD45RA+ naive T cells. Receptors were obtained from a human donor in good health. Some libraries in this study had Jurkat cell RNA spiked in.

This clonotype has a count of ten or more. The CDR3 DNA is TGTGCCAGCAGCGTAGGAACAGGGTACACCGGGGAGCTGTTTTTT. The encoded protein is CASSVGTGYTGELFF. V and J are TRBV9 and TRBJ2-2, with D perhaps TRBD1 (6 bases). The length of the CDR3 is 15 residues. Germline V gene lookup returns CDR1 SGDLS and CDR2 YYNGEE. Trimming shortened V by 0 bases and J by 3 bases, and 9 bases separated the two germline ends.

The chain uses TRBV3-1 and TRBJ1-2; TRBD1 agrees at 8 bases. V lost 4 bases, J lost 7 bases, and 11 bases stayed unmatched. The germline V gene encodes CDR1 LGHDT and CDR2 YNNKEL (reference sequence). The CDR3 totals 15 residues. Here the CDR3 reads CASSLTGGSARGYTF. The CDR3 DNA reads as TGTGCCAGCAGCCTTACAGGGGGTTCCGCCCGTGGCTACACCTTC.

About this clonotype: This could be a read error, since a much larger clone is one nucleotide away. The CDR3 ends on some other residue instead of the conserved phenylalanine or tryptophan, so this is likely a read error. The chain links TRBV4-1 to TRBJ2-7; TRBD1 might be the D (6 bases). V was cut by 2 bases and J by 9 bases, with 17 bases left in between. Per the germline V gene, CDR1 is MGHRA and CDR2 is YSYEKL. The CDR3 has 14 amino acids. The CDR3 protein is CASSQTVGAEVQYS. CDR3 nucleotides: TGCGCCAGCAGCCAAACGGTGGGGGCGGAGGTGCAGTACTCC.

At least ten counts were recorded for this clonotype. This chain connects TRBV7-9 to TRBJ2-3; D remains ambiguous. This CDR3 has 11 residues. CDR1 SEHNR and CDR2 FQNEAQ come from the germline V gene (reference sequence). The V end was cut by 2 bases, the J end by 10 bases, with 7 bases between. The CDR3 DNA follows: TGTGCCAGCAGCTTATTTGAGGCGCAGTATTTT. It yields the protein CASSLFEAQYF.

Ten or more counts support this clonotype. The chain is built from TRBV12-3 or TRBV12-4 and TRBJ2-5; D is undetermined. The CDR3 extends over 13 amino acids. V dropped 5 bases and J dropped 1 base, with 8 bases sitting between them. The CDR3 loop is CASSHTFQETQYF. The DNA for the CDR3 is TGTGCCAGCAGTCACACGTTCCAAGAGACCCAGTACTTC.

In its sample, this clonotype was seen many times. The V call is TRBV7-3, the J call TRBJ2-2, with 8 positions matching TRBD2. After removal of 5 bases from V and 4 bases from J, the junction contained 15 bases not matched to a gene. This CDR3 is built from 18 residues. Per the germline V gene, CDR1 is SGHTA and CDR2 is FQGTGA. CDR3 nucleotides: TGTGCCAGCAGCCTAGAACCCCGGACTAGCCCCGTCACCGGGGAGCTGTTTTTT. Its translation is CASSLEPRTSPVTGELFF. Using reference TRBV7-3 and TRBJ2-2 for the parts outside the CDR3, the full variable domain is GAGVSQTPSNKVTEKGKYVELRCDPISGHTALYWYRQSLGQGPEFLIYFQGTGAADDSGLPNDRFFAVRPEGSVSTLKIQRTERGDSAVYLCASSLEPRTSPVTGELFFGEGSRLTVL.